These 23 T cell receptor beta chains were sequenced from one sample in a study of Graves' ophthalmopathy and Graves' hyperthyroidism. Amplification from RNA transcripts yielded the TCR beta CDR3 regions. The first-round RT-PCR employed HTBI primers together with the Qiagen OneStep RT-PCR kit. A multiplex PCR was then performed as the second round. TCRdb processed the multiplex PCR reads anew with MiXCR; each CDR3 protein has one entry. The sample gives around 520,000 distinct CDR3 sequences, approximately 35% of which show up once; around 4.6% is in the top ten. Sequenced input: peripheral blood or thyroid tissue (not recorded which). These receptors were taken from an adult man with Graves' hyperthyroidism.

This clonotype was seen ten or more times. V usage is TRBV24-1 and J usage is TRBJ1-2, with D uncertain. This CDR3 is built from 13 residues. V was pared by 4 bases and J by 4 bases, with 9 bases between. Germline lookup yields CDR1 KGHDR and CDR2 SFDVKD. This CDR3 is CATSDSERYGYTF. CDR3 nucleotides: TGTGCCACCAGTGACAGCGAACGCTATGGCTACACCTTC.

The sample holds many counts of this clonotype. V is TRBV15 and J is TRBJ2-7; D possibly corresponds to TRBD2 (7 bases). The CDR3 consists of 16 residues. V shed 5 bases and J shed 3 bases, with 20 bases lying between them. Germline V CDR1 and CDR2: LNHNV, YYDKDF (reference sequence). This CDR3 is CATSAQTGGGGYEQYF. The CDR3 nucleotides read TGTGCCACCAGCGCACAAACGGGGGGCGGGGGCTACGAGCAGTACTTC.

The sample holds one count of this clonotype. The CDR3 does not close with the conserved phenylalanine or tryptophan, likely indicating a read error. The rearrangement uses TRBV20-1 and TRBJ1-5, with D possibly matching TRBD1 (5 bases). V lost 5 bases, J lost 6 bases, and 14 bases lay in between. This CDR3 has 13 residues. Germline V gene lookup returns CDR1 DFQATT and CDR2 SNEGSKA (reference sequence). CDR3 sequence: CSAQKGAGQPQHS. The CDR3, as DNA: TGCAGTGCTCAGAAAGGGGCGGGTCAGCCCCAGCATTCT.

This clonotype has more than one count but fewer than ten. J is TRBJ2-7 and V is TRBV28; 11 bases fit TRBD1. Germline loops: CDR1 MDHEN, CDR2 SYDVKM. V lost 8 bases to trimming and J lost 4 bases; unmatched junction nucleotides: 10. CDR3 length: 15 residues. The CDR3 loop reads CASRPPGQGEYEQYF. The DNA for the CDR3 is TGTGCCAGCCGTCCACCGGGACAGGGGGAGTACGAGCAGTACTTC. Together with reference TRBV28 and TRBJ2-7, the CDR3 gives the full variable domain: DVKVTQSSRYLVKRTGEKVFLECVQDMDHENMFWYRQDPGLGLRLIYFSYDVKMKEKGDIPEGYSVSREKKERFSLILESASTNQTSMYLCASRPPGQGEYEQYFGPGTRLTVT.

This clonotype was observed at least ten times. This rearrangement joins TRBV6-6 to TRBJ1-1; D call uncertain. The CDR3 is made up of 16 amino acids. In germline, CDR1 is MNHNY, CDR2 SVGAGI (reference sequence). The V gene lost 5 bases and the J gene lost 1 base, with 17 bases spanning the gap. The CDR3 loop reads CASSITRTPENTEAFF. The CDR3 nucleotides are TGTGCCAGCAGTATTACAAGGACGCCCGAGAACACTGAAGCTTTCTTT.

The genes are TRBV20-1 and TRBJ2-7; 12 bases match TRBD1. V lost 0 bases, J lost 6 bases, and 3 bases stayed unmatched. The CDR3 runs 14 residues. CDR1 and CDR2 from the germline V gene are DFQATT and SNEGSKA (reference sequence). In DNA, the CDR3 is TGCAGTGCTAGAGATGGGACAGGGGGCTTCGAGCAGTACTTC. Its translation: CSARDGTGGFEQYF.

The chain links TRBV6-4 to TRBJ1-3, with 7 bases lining up with TRBD1. V dropped 6 bases and J dropped 0; count of bases not matched to a gene: 8. The length of the CDR3 is 16 residues. Germline V gives CDR1 MRHNA, CDR2 SNTAGT. The CDR3 DNA reads as TGTGCCAGCAGCCAGGACAGGCGACTCTCTGGAAACACCATATATTTT. Translation gives CASSQDRRLSGNTIYF.

This clonotype appeared a few times. The CDR3 spells CASTSGGVAHYEQYF. For the CDR3, the DNA is TGTGCCAGCACCTCCGGTGGGGTAGCCCACTACGAGCAGTACTTC. This chain uses TRBV7-9 with TRBJ2-7; D gene unclear. The germline gives CDR1 SEHNR, CDR2 FQNEAQ (reference sequence). V was clipped by 7 bases and J by 3 bases, with 19 bases between them. The CDR3 loop spans 15 amino acids.

This clonotype appeared a few times. The chain uses TRBV6-1 and TRBJ2-7; no reliable D call. Trimming removed 8 bases at V and 3 bases at J, with 8 bases between. Germline V lookup: CDR1 MNHNS, CDR2 SASEGT. This CDR3 has 11 amino acids. The CDR3 sequence is CASWQNYEQYF. CDR3 in DNA: TGTGCCAGCTGGCAAAACTACGAGCAGTACTTC.

There are many counts of this clonotype. The chain combines TRBV10-3 with TRBJ1-5, with 7 bases identical to TRBD1. The V gene end was trimmed by 3 bases and the J gene end by 6 bases; junction bases not matched to a gene: 8. In germline, CDR1 is ENHRY, CDR2 SYGVKD. CDR3 length: 15 amino acids. DNA for the CDR3: TGTGCCATCAGTGAAGCAGGGGGGATAAGTCAGCCCCAGCATTTT. Amino acids: CAISEAGGISQPQHF.

The genes are TRBV5-6 and TRBJ1-2, with TRBD1 as a possible D gene (5 bases). The germline gives CDR1 SGHDT, CDR2 YYEEEE. V was shortened by 7 bases and J by 4 bases, with 11 bases between the two germline ends. This CDR3 has 12 residues. Written as DNA, the CDR3 is TGTGCCAGCGGTGAAGGGGCCTATGGCTACACCTTC. It codes for CASGEGAYGYTF.

About this clonotype: Being one base from a much bigger clone, this may be a read error. The V and J genes are TRBV5-1 and TRBJ2-2, with D perhaps given as TRBD1 or TRBD2 (5 bases each). The V gene's germline CDR1 is SGHRS and CDR2 YFSETQ. The CDR3 is 15 residues long. The CDR3 sequence is CASSSHWGRTGELVF. The CDR3 DNA reads as TGCGCCAGCAGCTCTCACTGGGGACGGACCGGGGAGCTGGTTTTT.

This clonotype was recorded many times. The chain joins TRBV28 to TRBJ2-5; the D is unclear. The ends were cut back, 10 bases at V and 4 bases at J, with 7 bases in the middle. Germline-derived CDR1 and CDR2 are MDHEN and SYDVKM. CDR3 length: 10 amino acids. The chain's CDR3 is CATRRETQYF. The CDR3 region has the DNA TGTGCCACACGTAGAGAGACCCAGTACTTC.

The CDR3 sequence: CARGFGKETQYF. The CDR3 region has the DNA TGTGCCAGAGGGTTCGGAAAAGAGACCCAGTACTTC. The chain recombines TRBV10-3 with TRBJ2-5, with D possibly matching TRBD2 (5 bases). V was pared by 10 bases and J by 3 bases, with 12 bases between. This CDR3 is 12 amino acids long. Germline V gene lookup returns CDR1 ENHRY and CDR2 SYGVKD.

This clonotype occurred many times. V and J are TRBV5-1 and TRBJ1-6; a weak D match, TRBD1 (5 bases). The CDR3 loop spans 14 amino acids. The ends were cut back, 2 bases at V and 10 bases at J, with 13 bases in the middle. Per germline, CDR1 SGHRS and CDR2 YFSETQ. The CDR3 coding sequence is TGCGCCAGCAGCTTCGGCAGGGTTGGGTCACCCCTCCACTTT. Protein sequence: CASSFGRVGSPLHF. The whole variable domain, filled in from reference TRBV5-1 and TRBJ1-6, reads KAGVTQTPRYLIKTRGQQVTLSCSPISGHRSVSWYQQTPGQGLQFLFEYFSETQRNKGNFPGRFSGRQFSNSRSEMNVSTLELGDSALYLCASSFGRVGSPLHFGNGTRLTVT.

This clonotype was picked up many times. The rearrangement joins TRBV12-3 or TRBV12-4 to TRBJ2-7; no clear D gene. CDR3 length equals 16 residues. V was trimmed by 1 base and J by 4 bases, leaving 17 bases between them. For the CDR3, the DNA is TGTGCCAGCAGTTTAGTAACTCAGGCTGACTTTTACGAGCAGTACTTC. It is translated as CASSLVTQADFYEQYF.

This clonotype came up many times. CDR3 sequence: CASSSSGTGALETQYF. For the CDR3, the DNA is TGTGCCAGCAGCTCCTCCGGGACAGGGGCGTTGGAGACCCAGTACTTC. The V and J genes are TRBV13 and TRBJ2-5, with 10 bases that match TRBD1. CDR1 PRHDT and CDR2 FYEKMQ come from the germline V gene (reference sequence). V lost 4 bases to trimming and J lost 5 bases; unmatched junction nucleotides: 10. This CDR3 has 16 residues.

This clonotype was seen just once. CDR3 sequence reads: CASSPGASENIQYF. In nucleotides, the CDR3 is TGTGCCAGCAGCCCCGGGGCTAGCGAAAACATTCAGTACTTC. The chain combines TRBV7-2 with TRBJ2-7; D is possibly TRBD2 (6 bases). The last part of the DNA fits TRBJ2-4 better; the J call may be wrong. The length of the CDR3 is 14 residues. Germline V lookup: CDR1 SGHTA, CDR2 FQGNSA.

The chain uses TRBV5-1 and TRBJ2-2; 7 positions match TRBD1. V was clipped by 0 bases and J by 3 bases; unmatched bases: 2. The CDR3 has 15 amino acids. Germline CDR1 SGHRS, CDR2 YFSETQ. CDR3 in amino acids: CASSLEGAHTGELFF. CDR3 nucleotides: TGCGCCAGCAGCTTGGAGGGGGCTCACACCGGGGAGCTGTTTTTT.

The table lists this clonotype with many counts. V gene TRBV2 combines with J gene TRBJ2-2; TRBD2 aligns across 11 bases. CDR1 and CDR2 from the germline V gene are SNHLY and FYNNEI. V trimming: 5 bases; J trimming: 9 bases; junction bases outside the gene matches: 14. This CDR3 has 17 residues. CDR3 sequence reads: CASSSQTSGGADRELFF. The CDR3 DNA sequence: TGTGCCAGCAGTTCTCAAACTAGCGGGGGAGCCGACCGGGAGCTGTTTTTT.

This rearrangement joins TRBV7-9 to TRBJ1-6, with 9 bases lining up with TRBD1. V dropped 2 bases and J dropped 10; count of bases not matched to a gene: 6. CDR1 and CDR2 from the germline V gene are SEHNR and FQNEAQ (reference sequence). There are 15 residues in the CDR3. CDR3 residues: CASSLPQGAGSPLHF. CDR3 sequence (DNA): TGTGCCAGCAGCTTACCACAGGGGGCTGGATCACCCCTCCACTTT.

Notes on this clonotype: One junction end disagrees with the germline gene, perhaps due to a read error. This rearrangement joins TRBV19 to TRBJ1-1; possible D gene TRBD1, 6 bases. The CDR3 spans 12 residues. CDR1 and CDR2 from the germline V gene are LNHDA and SQIVND (reference sequence). The CDR3 region is CASGGRGTEAFF. CDR3 nucleotide sequence: TGTGCCAGCGGGGGGCGCGGGACTGAAGCCTTCTTT.

The chain carries TRBV29-1 and TRBJ2-5; 8 nucleotides line up with TRBD1. The CDR3 has 12 residues. CDR1 is SQVTM and CDR2 is ANQGSEA in the germline V gene. Unmatched junction bases numbered 4, after V lost 3 bases and J lost 7 bases. Written as DNA, the CDR3 is TGCAGCGTTGACGACAGGGGCGGGACCCAGTACTTC. Protein: CSVDDRGGTQYF. The full variable domain, in which reference TRBV29-1 and TRBJ2-5 provide the parts outside the CDR3, is SAVISQKPSRDICQRGTSLTIQCQVDSQVTMMFWYRQQPGQSLTLIATANQGSEATYESGFVIDKFPISRPNLTFSTLTVSNMSPEDSSIYLCSVDDRGGTQYFGPGTRLLVL.